The 19 T cell receptor beta chains given below trace back to one sample, sequenced in a study of blood T cell repertoires in COVID-19. Sequenced by immunoSEQ multiplex PCR; TCRdb stores in-frame clones only, minus some. The sample has more than 55,000 clones, 80% to 95% seen once. Sequenced: peripheral blood. The receptors were sampled from a man aged 50 or older with active COVID-19.

The chain is built from TRBV5-1 and TRBJ2-1, with 11 bases aligning to TRBD2. J was trimmed by 7 bases and V by 3 bases; bases with no gene match: 12. The CDR3 runs to 17 residues. The germline CDR1 and CDR2 sequences are SGHRS and YFSETQ. CDR3 amino acids: CASSSSSTSGSWNEQFF. The CDR3 DNA reads as TGCGCCAGCAGCTCCTCCTCTACTAGCGGGAGTTGGAATGAGCAGTTCTTC.

The chain is built from TRBV11-2 and TRBJ2-1; TRBD2 aligns across 7 bases. CDR1 SGHAT and CDR2 FQNNGV come from the germline V gene. This CDR3 has 15 amino acids. Trimming took 6 bases from V and 0 from J; bases not matched to a gene: 5. The CDR3 region is CASRSGTSSYNEQFF. The CDR3 bases are TGTGCCAGCAGAAGCGGGACCAGCTCCTACAATGAGCAGTTCTTC.

This sequence joins TRBV3-1 (or the pseudogene TRBV3-2) and TRBJ2-5; 7 nucleotides agree with TRBD2. CDR1 and CDR2 from the germline V gene are LGHDT and YNNKEL (reference sequence). Trimming at V came to 9 bases and at J to 5 bases, leaving 15 bases not matched to a gene. There are 15 residues in the CDR3. CDR3 amino acids: CARPASGECMETQYF. The CDR3 coding sequence is TGTGCCAGGCCGGCCAGCGGGGAATGTATGGAGACCCAGTACTTC.

There are a few counts of this clone. The V and J genes are TRBV13 and TRBJ2-6, with TRBD2 identical over 7 bases. Trimming took 5 bases from V and 0 from J; bases not matched to a gene: 10. The germline CDR1 and CDR2 sequences are PRHDT and FYEKMQ (reference sequence). The CDR3 consists of 18 residues. The CDR3 loop reads CASSRREGMTSGANVLTF. For the CDR3, the DNA is TGTGCCAGCAGCAGAAGGGAGGGGATGACCTCTGGGGCCAACGTCCTGACTTTC. Filled out from reference TRBV13 and TRBJ2-6, the complete variable domain reads AAGVIQSPRHLIKEKRETATLKCYPIPRHDTVYWYQQGPGQDPQFLISFYEKMQSDKGSIPDRFSAQQFSDYHSELNMSSLELGDSALYFCASSRREGMTSGANVLTFGAGSRLTVL.

This clone was detected once. The J gene is TRBJ1-3, the V gene TRBV19; D is unclear. Germline assignment: CDR1 LNHDA and CDR2 SQIVND (reference sequence). The CDR3 spans 13 residues. Trimming removed 9 bases from V and 0 bases from J, with 9 bases in between. The CDR3: CASLKSSGNTIYF. Written as DNA, the CDR3 is TGTGCCAGCCTAAAGAGCTCTGGAAACACCATATATTTT.

The chain recombines TRBV7-3 with TRBJ2-5; TRBD1 aligns across 8 bases. Germline V gene data show CDR1 as SGHTA and CDR2 as FQGTGA. The CDR3 extends over 15 amino acids. V gave up 5 bases and J gave up 5 bases; unmatched junction bases: 10. CDR3 in amino acids: CASSQTGARRETQYF. The CDR3 region has the DNA TGTGCCAGCAGCCAGACAGGGGCAAGGAGGGAGACCCAGTACTTC.

The chain is built from TRBV11-2 and TRBJ1-1; D remains unclear. The CDR3 covers 17 residues. V lost 0 bases and J lost 6, with 20 bases in between. From germline, CDR1 is SGHAT and CDR2 FQNNGV. DNA of the CDR3: TGTGCCAGCAGCTTAGATACTTGGGCACCCGACCCTCCTGAAGCTTTCTTT. It codes for CASSLDTWAPDPPEAFF.

This clone was observed once. The J gene is TRBJ2-2, the V gene TRBV5-1; TRBD1 might be the D (5 bases). This CDR3 is built from 15 residues. V lost 4 bases, J lost 0 bases, and 10 bases lay in between. Germline CDR1 and CDR2: SGHRS and YFSETQ. CDR3 bases: TGCGCCAGCAGCCCCAGGGTTACGAACACCGGGGAGCTGTTTTTT. Translation gives CASSPRVTNTGELFF.

CDR3 sequence reads: CASSLAVTRIAFF. Written as DNA, the CDR3 is TGTGCCAGCAGCTTAGCGGTAACGAGAATCGCTTTCTTT. The rearrangement links TRBV11-1 to TRBJ1-1; D gene unclear. Germline lookup yields CDR1 SGHAT and CDR2 FQDESV (reference sequence). Trimming shortened V by 0 bases and J by 11 bases, and 13 bases separated the two germline ends. This CDR3 comprises 13 residues.

V is TRBV7-3 and J is TRBJ1-1; D gene unclear. The length of the CDR3 is 13 residues. CDR1 is SGHTA and CDR2 is FQGTGA in the germline V gene. The V end was cut by 1 base, the J end by 10 bases, with 13 bases between. The CDR3 loop is CASSLNLVEGAFF. In DNA form, the CDR3 reads TGTGCCAGCAGCTTAAACCTAGTGGAGGGAGCTTTCTTT.

V is TRBV19 and J is TRBJ2-7, with 11 bases lining up with TRBD2. Per germline, CDR1 LNHDA and CDR2 SQIVND (reference sequence). This CDR3 is 15 amino acids long. V trimming: 6 bases; J trimming: 5 bases; junction bases outside the gene matches: 9. The CDR3 protein is CASRTSGTTVHEQYF. The CDR3 DNA sequence: TGTGCCAGTAGGACTAGCGGGACAACCGTCCACGAGCAGTACTTC.

The chain couples TRBV2 to TRBJ2-4; D not certain. Germline V gene data show CDR1 as SNHLY and CDR2 as FYNNEI. The CDR3 sequence is 15 residues long. The ends were cut back, 8 bases at V and 4 bases at J, with 18 bases in the middle. CDR3 nucleotide sequence: TGTGCCAGCGCGCCTAGACGGGTTGGTAAAAACATTCAGTACTTC. Its protein product is CASAPRRVGKNIQYF. Based on the CDR3 plus reference TRBV2 and TRBJ2-4, the full variable domain is EPEVTQTPSHQVTQMGQEVILRCVPISNHLYFYWYRQILGQKVEFLVSFYNNEISEKSEIFDDQFSVERPDGSNFTLKIRSTKLEDSAMYFCASAPRRVGKNIQYFGAGTRLSVL.

CDR3 coding DNA: TGTGCCAGCAGCCCCACCGGGACAGCCTATGGCTACACCTTC. Its protein product is CASSPTGTAYGYTF. The chain carries TRBV7-2 and TRBJ1-2; 7 positions agree with TRBD1. Germline lookup yields CDR1 SGHTA and CDR2 FQGNSA. J gave up 4 bases and V 5 bases, and 7 bases lay outside the gene matches. The length of the CDR3 is 14 residues. The whole variable domain, remainder taken from reference TRBV7-2 and TRBJ1-2, is GAGVSQSPSNKVTEKGKDVELRCDPISGHTALYWYRQSLGQGLEFLIYFQGNSAPDKSGLPSDRFSAERTGGSVSTLTIQRTQQEDSAVYLCASSPTGTAYGYTFGSGTRLTVV.

This clone was seen just once. This chain's CDR3 is CASSTGGPYTDTQYF. DNA of the CDR3: TGTGCCAGCAGTACAGGGGGCCCATACACAGATACGCAGTATTTT. The chain couples TRBV28 to TRBJ2-3, with 9 bases matching TRBD1. V lost 5 bases to trimming and J lost 2 bases; unmatched junction nucleotides: 5. The CDR3 loop spans 15 amino acids. Germline lookup yields CDR1 MDHEN and CDR2 SYDVKM.

In this sample, this clone turned up once. The chain employs TRBV11-3 and TRBJ1-2, with TRBD1 matching 7 bases. Germline values: CDR1 SGHNT, CDR2 YENEEA. The CDR3 loop spans 17 amino acids. V shed 3 bases, J shed 4 bases, and the junction held 14 bases outside the gene matches. The CDR3 reads CASSLTSLGQASYGYTF. CDR3 coding DNA: TGTGCCAGCAGCTTGACTTCCTTAGGACAGGCTTCCTATGGCTACACCTTC. Complete variable domain (other parts from reference TRBV11-3 and TRBJ1-2): EAGVVQSPRYKIIEKKQPVAFWCNPISGHNTLYWYLQNLGQGPELLIRYENEEAVDDSQLPKDRFSAERLKGVDSTLKIQPAELGDSAVYLCASSLTSLGQASYGYTFGSGTRLTVV.

The chain has TRBV4-1 and TRBJ1-1, with D unresolved. Germline CDR1 is MGHRA and CDR2 is YSYEKL. V lost 0 bases and J 1 base, leaving 6 bases between the germline ends. CDR3 length equals 14 residues. The CDR3 DNA reads TGCGCCAGCAGCCAAGATCGGGGGAACACTGAAGCTTTCTTT. As protein: CASSQDRGNTEAFF.

The chain has TRBV18 and TRBJ2-7; possible D gene TRBD1, 5 bases. This CDR3 has 17 amino acids. Germline V lookup: CDR1 KGHSH, CDR2 LQKENI. Trimming shortened V by 2 bases and J by 4 bases, and 21 bases separated the two germline ends. The CDR3 spells CASSPAPPTVAIYEQYF. In nucleotides, the CDR3 is TGTGCCAGCTCACCAGCTCCCCCGACAGTAGCAATATACGAGCAGTACTTC.

About this clone itself: The same CDR3 is also encoded by other DNA sequences in this sample. The genes are TRBV5-1 and TRBJ2-2; 12 positions agree with TRBD2. Germline V gene sequence: CDR1 SGHRS, CDR2 YFSETQ. CDR3 length equals 16 residues. V was pared by 0 bases and J by 3 bases, with 0 bases of the junction left unmatched. For the CDR3, the DNA is TGCGCCAGCAGCTTGGGACTAGCGGGAGACACCGGGGAGCTGTTTTTT. Its translation is CASSLGLAGDTGELFF.

In this sample, this clone turned up once. The J gene is TRBJ2-2, the V gene TRBV6-2 or TRBV6-3, with 7 bases aligning to TRBD1. CDR1 is MNHEY, CDR2 SVGEGT, per germline. The CDR3 is made up of 14 amino acids. The V segment lost 5 bases and the J segment 6 bases; nucleotides outside the gene matches: 6. This CDR3 is CASSHSTGAGELFF. CDR3 coding DNA: TGTGCCAGCAGTCATTCTACAGGGGCCGGGGAGCTGTTTTTT.